What follows describes a single T cell receptor beta chain. Its specificity is unknown. These data belong to a study of cytomegalovirus exposure and HLA in healthy donors. Here immunoSEQ multiplex PCR was the method, and the copy in TCRdb shows in-frame clones only, minus some. The data hold some 76,000 clones, with roughly 94% observed a single time. Findings and limits, study-wide: TCR sequences were mostly rare, though some public TCRs occurred in many donors.

The donors were part of the roughly 120-subject validation cohort, which stood apart from the 666-subject first cohort. CDR1 is SGHTA and CDR2 is FQGTGA in the germline V gene. The CDR3 spans 13 residues. The V gene end was trimmed by 5 bases and the J gene end by 8 bases; junction bases not matched to a gene: 3. The sequencing input was PBMCs. This receptor was taken from a woman under 30 in good health and CMV-seropositive. The J gene is TRBJ2-1, the V gene TRBV7-3; 10 positions agree with TRBD2. Here the CDR3 reads CASSPSGRHEQFF. DNA for the CDR3: TGTGCCAGCAGCCCTAGCGGGAGACATGAGCAGTTCTTC.